The next 16 T cell receptor beta chains were all read from a single sample in a study of cytomegalovirus exposure and HLA in healthy donors. Primers included in the PCR were 60 Vbeta and 13 Jbeta primers. Data came from immunoSEQ multiplex PCR; TCRdb stores just in-frame clones and leaves some out. Here the sample spans approximately 150,000 clones, more than 60% being singletons. Sequencing was done on a sample of PBMCs. Source of these receptors: a man aged 25 to 40 in good health and CMV-seropositive.

The V gene is TRBV30, the J gene TRBJ1-3; 7 bases line up with TRBD1. Germline V gene sequence: CDR1 GTSNPN, CDR2 SVGIG (reference sequence). V lost 3 bases to trimming and J lost 4 bases; unmatched junction nucleotides: 9. CDR3 length equals 15 residues. CDR3 nucleotides: TGTGCCTGGAGAAACAGGGGATTGGGCGGAAACACCATATATTTT. Its translation is CAWRNRGLGGNTIYF.

There are a few counts of this clone. The chain recombines TRBV12-5 with TRBJ1-5, with 9 bases matching TRBD1. V trimming: 1 base; J trimming: 4 bases; junction bases outside the gene matches: 5. Germline V CDR1 and CDR2: LGHNT, FRNRAP. The CDR3 loop spans 16 amino acids. The DNA of the CDR3 is TGTGCTAGTGGTTTGGGGACAGGGGTCCTTAATCAGCCCCAGCATTTT. It specifies CASGLGTGVLNQPQHF.

The chain carries TRBV10-2 and TRBJ2-7, with TRBD1 as a possible D gene (6 bases). Looked up from germline, CDR1 is WSHSY and CDR2 is SAAADI. V was shortened by 6 bases and J by 6 bases, with 15 bases between the two germline ends. CDR3 length: 13 amino acids. CDR3 in amino acids: CASSEQGWSEQYF. CDR3 bases: TGCGCCAGCAGCGAACAGGGTTGGAGCGAGCAGTACTTC.

The chain combines TRBV27 with TRBJ2-3; no definite D call. The CDR3 is 13 residues long. V lost 6 bases and J 10 bases, leaving 17 bases between the germline ends. CDR1 and CDR2 from the germline V gene are MNHEY and SMNVEV (reference sequence). Here the CDR3 DNA reads TGTGCCAGCAGCCCTGCCCCCTCGGTAGCGCAGTATTTT. Protein sequence: CASSPAPSVAQYF.

The chain couples TRBV29-1 to TRBJ2-1, with D hard to call. CDR3 length: 13 residues. CDR1 and CDR2 (germline): SQVTM, ANQGSEA. Trimming left V 5 bases short and J 2 bases short, with 10 bases between. CDR3 DNA: TGCAGCGTTCCAGCGTTAACCTACAATGAGCAGTTCTTC. This codes for CSVPALTYNEQFF.

The V call is TRBV5-1, the J call TRBJ1-3; the D is unclear. Trimming removed 0 bases at V and 0 bases at J, with 4 bases between. Germline V CDR1 and CDR2: SGHRS, YFSETQ. The CDR3 extends over 14 amino acids. The CDR3 spells CASSLGASGNTIYF. The CDR3 nucleotides read TGCGCCAGCAGCTTGGGGGCCTCTGGAAACACCATATATTTT.

J is TRBJ2-7 and V is TRBV27; TRBD1 aligns across 9 bases. From germline, CDR1 is MNHEY and CDR2 SMNVEV (reference sequence). The CDR3 has 17 amino acids. V was pared by 4 bases and J by 2 bases, with 12 bases of the junction left unmatched. CDR3 sequence: CASSSADPGQGTYEQYF. The DNA for the CDR3 is TGTGCCAGCAGTTCGGCAGATCCGGGACAGGGAACCTACGAGCAGTACTTC.

The chain uses TRBV28 and TRBJ2-1; 11 nucleotides agree with TRBD2. The germline gives CDR1 MDHEN, CDR2 SYDVKM. Trimming took 3 bases from V and 3 from J; bases not matched to a gene: 4. The CDR3 runs 16 residues. In nucleotides, the CDR3 is TGTGCCAGCAGTTTGGGACTAGCGGAAATCTACAATGAGCAGTTCTTC. Its protein is CASSLGLAEIYNEQFF.

The rearrangement uses TRBV12-1 and TRBJ2-3; TRBD1, the table's D call, lacks a check against the DNA. TRBV12-1 is recorded as a pseudogene. This CDR3 contains 14 residues. The CDR3 DNA reads TGTGCCAGCAGCTTTGACAGGGGCACAGATACGCAGTATTTT. Protein sequence: CASSFDRGTDTQYF.

The table lists this clone with a few counts. The chain couples TRBV12-5 to TRBJ2-1; D remains ambiguous. Looked up from germline, CDR1 is LGHNT and CDR2 is FRNRAP. The CDR3 has 13 amino acids. V was cut by 5 bases and J by 3 bases, with 8 bases left in between. Written as DNA, the CDR3 is TGTGCTAGTGGTATCCCGGTCTACAATGAGCAGTTCTTC. Residues: CASGIPVYNEQFF. Complete variable domain (other parts from reference TRBV12-5 and TRBJ2-1): DARVTQTPRHKVTEMGQEVTMRCQPILGHNTVFWYRQTMMQGLELLAYFRNRAPLDDSGMPKDRFSAEMPDATLATLKIQPSEPRDSAVYFCASGIPVYNEQFFGPGTRLTVL.

This chain joins TRBV5-1 and TRBJ2-3, with 13 nucleotides matching TRBD2. Losses at the gene ends were 3 bases for V and 5 bases for J; bases not matched to a gene: 6. The CDR3 is 16 amino acids. Germline V lookup: CDR1 SGHRS, CDR2 YFSETQ. The CDR3 DNA reads TGCGCCAGCAGCTGGGGGACTAGCGGGATTGGAGATACGCAGTATTTT. Translating it yields CASSWGTSGIGDTQYF.

The V gene is TRBV5-1, the J gene TRBJ2-5; 9 nucleotides agree with TRBD1. Losses at the gene ends were 0 bases for V and 5 bases for J; bases not matched to a gene: 5. CDR3 size: 15 residues. CDR1 is SGHRS and CDR2 is YFSETQ in the germline V gene. This chain's CDR3 is CASSLATGGAETQYF. The DNA of the CDR3 is TGCGCCAGCAGCTTGGCCACAGGGGGCGCCGAGACCCAGTACTTC. Together with reference TRBV5-1 and TRBJ2-5, the CDR3 gives the full variable domain: KAGVTQTPRYLIKTRGQQVTLSCSPISGHRSVSWYQQTPGQGLQFLFEYFSETQRNKGNFPGRFSGRQFSNSRSEMNVSTLELGDSALYLCASSLATGGAETQYFGPGTRLLVL.

The chain has TRBV30 and TRBJ2-7; D may be TRBD1 (7 bases). Germline loops: CDR1 GTSNPN, CDR2 SVGIG (reference sequence). CDR3 length: 15 residues. With 2 bases removed from V and 4 bases from J, the gap between germline ends came to 18 bases. The DNA for the CDR3 is TGTGCCTGGAGTCCTGTTGTACAGGGGACTTACGAGCAGTACTTC. Its protein product is CAWSPVVQGTYEQYF.

A few counts support this clone. The chain combines TRBV19 with TRBJ1-5, with 7 bases aligning to TRBD1. The germline V gene has CDR1 LNHDA and CDR2 SQIVND (reference sequence). J was trimmed by 5 bases and V by 9 bases; bases with no gene match: 7. The CDR3 spans 13 residues. DNA of the CDR3: TGTGCCAGCGCCGGGACAGACGATCAGCCCCAGCATTTT. Translation: CASAGTDDQPQHF.

CDR3 coding DNA: TGTGCCAGCAGCCGTAGACAGGGAGGAAACACCATATATTTT. It yields the protein CASSRRQGGNTIYF. The V call is TRBV5-4, the J call TRBJ1-3; 7 nucleotides match TRBD1. The length of the CDR3 is 14 residues. The V gene end was trimmed by 4 bases and the J gene end by 4 bases; junction bases not matched to a gene: 5. Germline CDR1 is SGHNT and CDR2 is YYREEE (reference sequence).

The chain recombines TRBV7-9 with TRBJ1-4; D remains ambiguous. The V end was cut by 2 bases, the J end by 1 base, with 11 bases between. Germline V gene data show CDR1 as SEHNR and CDR2 as FQNEAQ (reference sequence). The CDR3 is made up of 16 amino acids. CDR3: CASSLRSLGTNEKLFF. The CDR3 DNA reads as TGTGCCAGCAGCTTAAGGAGCCTGGGAACTAATGAAAAACTGTTTTTT.